Following are 14 T cell receptor beta chains from one sample sequenced in a study of T cell responses to AZD1222 COVID-19 vaccine. Sequencing used immunoSEQ multiplex PCR; TCRdb keeps in-frame clones, though not all of them. Among about 110,000 clones listed, approximately 88% were seen once. Sequencing used peripheral blood, obtained on day 0 of AZD1222 vaccination. These receptors came from an adult in good health.

This clone showed up just once. This chain uses TRBV6-5 with TRBJ1-2, with TRBD1 matching over 7 bases. Trimming removed 6 bases from V and 4 bases from J; junction bases left unmatched: 11. CDR1 and CDR2 from the germline V gene are MNHEY and SVGAGI. The CDR3 is 15 residues long. Here the CDR3 reads CASRPGTALGYGYTF. DNA for the CDR3: TGTGCCAGCAGGCCCGGGACAGCGCTAGGCTATGGCTACACCTTC.

The V call is TRBV18, the J call TRBJ2-3; 12 nucleotides align to TRBD1. CDR3 size: 15 residues. Losses at the gene ends were 8 bases for V and 3 bases for J; bases not matched to a gene: 6. Germline V lookup: CDR1 KGHSH, CDR2 LQKENI. Here the CDR3 reads CASRGTGGETDTQYF. The CDR3, as DNA: TGTGCCAGCCGCGGGACAGGGGGCGAGACAGATACGCAGTATTTT. The whole variable domain, filled in from reference TRBV18 and TRBJ2-3, reads NAGVMQNPRHLVRRRGQEARLRCSPMKGHSHVYWYRQLPEEGLKFMVYLQKENIIDESGMPKERFSAEFPKEGPSILRIQQVVRGDSAAYFCASRGTGGETDTQYFGPGTRLTVL.

The CDR3 nucleotides are TGCGCCAGCAGCCAAGATCGTGGGAGTCACTCTGGAAACACCATATATTTT. It is translated as CASSQDRGSHSGNTIYF. The chain employs TRBV4-1 and TRBJ1-3; no definite D call. The CDR3 is made up of 17 amino acids. Germline CDR1 MGHRA, CDR2 YSYEKL. Deletions cut 0 bases from V and 0 bases from J, with 12 bases between.

This sequence joins TRBV14 and TRBJ1-1; 9 bases agree with TRBD1. Looked up from germline, CDR1 is SGHDN and CDR2 is FVKESK. Unmatched junction bases numbered 5, after V lost 4 bases and J lost 5 bases. CDR3 length: 14 residues. This CDR3 is CASSLTGGGTEAFF. Here the CDR3 DNA reads TGTGCCAGCAGCCTAACAGGGGGCGGAACTGAAGCTTTCTTT. The whole variable domain, filled in from reference TRBV14 and TRBJ1-1, reads EAGVTQFPSHSVIEKGQTVTLRCDPISGHDNLYWYRRVMGKEIKFLLHFVKESKQDESGMPNNRFLAERTGGTYSTLKVQPAELEDSGVYFCASSLTGGGTEAFFGQGTRLTVV.

In the case of this clone: The junction and the germline gene differ at one end; a read error may be behind it. The chain recombines TRBV7-9 with TRBJ2-5, with TRBD2 matching over 10 bases. CDR3 length: 15 residues. The germline V gene has CDR1 SEHNR and CDR2 FQNEAQ (reference sequence). This CDR3 reads CASSLDGTSASPLDF. Here the CDR3 DNA reads TGTGCCAGCAGCTTAGATGGGACTAGCGCTTCCCCTTTGGACTTC.

A single count supports this clone. The V call is TRBV5-1, the J call TRBJ1-1; 8 nucleotides line up with TRBD1. The V gene end was trimmed by 4 bases and the J gene end by 1 base; junction bases not matched to a gene: 9. The V gene's germline CDR1 is SGHRS and CDR2 YFSETQ. The CDR3 length is 16 residues. Written as DNA, the CDR3 is TGCGCCAGCAGCCCCCGACAGGGGTCGACGAACACTGAAGCTTTCTTT. Translating gives CASSPRQGSTNTEAFF.

The chain has TRBV6-2 or TRBV6-3 and TRBJ1-5; D perhaps matches TRBD1 (6 bases). The germline V gene has CDR1 MNHEY and CDR2 SVGEGT. The CDR3 runs to 14 residues. V was clipped by 3 bases and J by 4 bases, with 10 bases between them. CDR3: CASSYPTGNQPQHF. CDR3 DNA sequence: TGTGCCAGCAGTTATCCTACAGGGAATCAGCCCCAGCATTTT.

The V call is TRBV3-1 (or the pseudogene TRBV3-2), the J call TRBJ1-2; 7 bases line up with TRBD1. The length of the CDR3 is 15 residues. CDR1 is LGHDT, CDR2 YNNKEL, per germline (reference sequence). V dropped 3 bases and J dropped 5; count of bases not matched to a gene: 9. As DNA, the CDR3 is TGTGCCAGCAGCCAGGGTTCAGGGGGAAGATATGGCTACACCTTC. This gives the protein CASSQGSGGRYGYTF.

The chain links TRBV14 to TRBJ2-6, with D possibly matching TRBD1 (6 bases). This CDR3 contains 17 residues. The V gene's germline CDR1 is SGHDN and CDR2 FVKESK. Trimming stripped 4 bases from V and 0 bases from J, with 13 bases between. For the CDR3, the DNA is TGTGCCAGCAGCCTCATCTTACAGGGCTCTGGGGCCAACGTCCTGACTTTC. The encoded protein is CASSLILQGSGANVLTF.

The gene calls are TRBV7-2 and TRBJ1-2; TRBD1 agrees at 7 bases. Germline lookup yields CDR1 SGHTA and CDR2 FQGNSA. The CDR3 extends over 15 amino acids. V lost 3 bases, J lost 0 bases, and 4 bases stayed unmatched. The CDR3 protein is CASSLWQGANYGYTF. DNA for the CDR3: TGTGCCAGCAGCTTGTGGCAGGGGGCTAACTATGGCTACACCTTC.

V is TRBV4-1 and J is TRBJ2-3; maybe TRBD1 (5 bases). The ends were cut back, 4 bases at V and 1 base at J, with 18 bases in the middle. The CDR3 covers 17 residues. The germline gives CDR1 MGHRA, CDR2 YSYEKL. The chain's CDR3 is CASSREPYGAGTDTQYF. Here the CDR3 DNA reads TGCGCCAGCAGCCGCGAGCCGTATGGGGCGGGCACAGATACGCAGTATTTT.

The chain has TRBV7-9 and TRBJ2-7, with 7 bases aligning to TRBD1. Looked up from germline, CDR1 is SEHNR and CDR2 is FQNEAQ (reference sequence). The V gene end was trimmed by 4 bases and the J gene end by 5 bases; junction bases not matched to a gene: 2. CDR3 length: 12 amino acids. The CDR3 here is CASSSTGHEQYF. The DNA for the CDR3 is TGTGCCAGCAGCTCGACAGGGCACGAGCAGTACTTC.

The CDR3 sequence: CASSAGGMNTEAFF. The DNA of the CDR3 is TGCGCCAGCAGTGCTGGCGGGATGAACACTGAAGCTTTCTTT. The chain employs TRBV10-1 and TRBJ1-1; D is unresolved. The germline CDR1 and CDR2 sequences are WNHNN and SYGVQD (reference sequence). Trimming pared 4 bases from V and 0 bases from J, leaving 9 bases between. The CDR3 extends over 14 amino acids.

This chain joins TRBV28 and TRBJ2-2; D remains unclear. The CDR3 length is 13 residues. Trimming stripped 4 bases from V and 5 bases from J, with 8 bases between. CDR1 is MDHEN, CDR2 SYDVKM, per germline. This CDR3 reads CASSSTYTGELFF. In nucleotides, the CDR3 is TGTGCCAGCAGTTCGACGTATACCGGGGAGCTGTTTTTT.